This T cell receptor beta chain was profiled in a study of blood T cell repertoires in COVID-19. In the source study's methods: Reference gene primer amplification in the assay estimated nucleated cell counts. Libraries were prepared by immunoSEQ multiplex PCR; TCRdb keeps only in-frame clonotypes and omits some of them. Clone size and the V and J calls come from that table; the DNA yielded D and trimming. This sample yields 120,000 or so clones, of which 55% to 70% are seen a single time; 2% to 2.5% belongs to the top ten. V was pared by 4 bases and J by 6 bases, with 8 bases of the junction left unmatched. CDR3 size: 14 residues. The germline gives CDR1 SGDLS, CDR2 YYNGEE.

The source of this sequence is a woman in her 70s with acute or convalescent COVID-19. The chain couples TRBV9 to TRBJ1-1, with TRBD1 identical over 8 bases. Material: peripheral blood. Here the CDR3 reads CASSPRTGIPEAFF. The CDR3 bases are TGTGCCAGCAGCCCGCGGACAGGGATCCCTGAAGCTTTCTTT.